Presented here are 9 T cell receptor beta chains from one specimen sequenced in a study of T cell responses to AZD1222 COVID-19 vaccine. The protocol was immunoSEQ multiplex PCR, while the TCRdb copy is restricted to in-frame clones and leaves out a portion. In the table there are about 110,000 clones, roughly nine tenths of which are singletons. Sequencing was performed on peripheral blood, taken on day 0 of MenACWY control vaccination. These receptors were taken from an adult in good health.

The chain has TRBV5-1 and TRBJ2-3, with 7 bases lining up with TRBD1. The CDR3 is 15 residues long. Germline V lookup: CDR1 SGHRS, CDR2 YFSETQ. V lost 4 bases to trimming and J lost 1 base; unmatched junction nucleotides: 6. The CDR3 DNA is TGCGCCAGCAGCACCGGACAGGCCCGCACAGATACGCAGTATTTT. Protein: CASSTGQARTDTQYF.

On this clone: In the same sample, other DNA sequences code for this CDR3. The rearrangement joins TRBV5-6 to TRBJ1-2, with 10 positions matching TRBD1. Germline V gene sequence: CDR1 SGHDT, CDR2 YYEEEE. J was trimmed by 4 bases and V by 3 bases; bases with no gene match: 3. The CDR3 runs to 14 residues. CDR3: CASSWGDRGYGYTF. The DNA of the CDR3 is TGTGCCAGCAGCTGGGGGGACAGGGGCTATGGCTACACCTTC. The full variable domain, with the rest looked up from reference TRBV5-6 and TRBJ1-2, is DAGVTQSPTHLIKTRGQQVTLRCSPKSGHDTVSWYQQALGQGPQFIFQYYEEEERQRGNFPDRFSGHQFPNYSSELNVNALLLGDSALYLCASSWGDRGYGYTFGSGTRLTVV.

By share, this clone counts as medium-sized. Other DNA sequences in this specimen translate into the identical CDR3. The chain recombines TRBV6-1 with TRBJ2-5, with 12 bases lining up with TRBD2. V lost 2 bases to trimming and J lost 2 bases; unmatched junction nucleotides: 0. CDR1 MNHNS and CDR2 SASEGT come from the germline V gene. The CDR3 is made up of 15 amino acids. CDR3 nucleotide sequence: TGTGCCAGCAGTGAACTAGCGGGGGGGCAAGAGACCCAGTACTTC. Its protein product is CASSELAGGQETQYF.

This sequence joins TRBV2 and TRBJ1-4; D is uncertain. The CDR3 is 15 residues long. The ends were cut back, 3 bases at V and 2 bases at J, with 10 bases in the middle. Germline values: CDR1 SNHLY, CDR2 FYNNEI. In DNA form, the CDR3 reads TGTGCCAGCAGTGAGGGGAGGAGGACTAATGAAAAACTGTTTTTT. Translated, it gives CASSEGRRTNEKLFF.

The genes are TRBV10-3 and TRBJ1-6; D ambiguous. The CDR3 is 18 amino acids. Trimming left V 11 bases short and J 0 bases short, with 23 bases between. CDR1 and CDR2 from the germline V gene are ENHRY and SYGVKD. CDR3 nucleotides: TGTGCCCCCGCCCTAAGGCCCGCCATGAGCTCCTATAATTCACCCCTCCACTTT. Its translation is CAPALRPAMSSYNSPLHF.

The chain links TRBV19 to TRBJ2-7; 14 nucleotides match TRBD2. The CDR3 runs 15 residues. Per the germline V gene, CDR1 is LNHDA and CDR2 is SQIVND (reference sequence). J was trimmed by 4 bases and V by 3 bases; bases with no gene match: 2. The CDR3 bases are TGTGCCAGTAGTATGGGACTAGCGGGGGTGTACGAGCAGTACTTC. Translated, it gives CASSMGLAGVYEQYF. The full variable domain, in which reference TRBV19 and TRBJ2-7 provide the parts outside the CDR3, is DGGITQSPKYLFRKEGQNVTLSCEQNLNHDAMYWYRQDPGQGLRLIYYSQIVNDFQKGDIAEGYSVSREKKESFPLTVTSAQKNPTAFYLCASSMGLAGVYEQYFGPGTRLTVT.

The chain uses TRBV9 and TRBJ2-3; 11 bases agree with TRBD2. The CDR3 runs to 18 residues. The V gene end was trimmed by 3 bases and the J gene end by 2 bases; junction bases not matched to a gene: 11. Germline V lookup: CDR1 SGDLS, CDR2 YYNGEE. CDR3 nucleotide sequence: TGTGCCAGCAGCGCCTCAAATTGGACTAGCGGGTTCACAGATACGCAGTATTTT. Translating it yields CASSASNWTSGFTDTQYF.

This chain links TRBV15 with TRBJ2-5; 7 bases are a match to TRBD1. The CDR3 extends over 14 amino acids. V lost 4 bases, J lost 1 base, and 3 bases stayed unmatched. Germline CDR1 and CDR2: LNHNV and YYDKDF (reference sequence). Here the CDR3 DNA reads TGTGCCACCAGCAATCGACAGGGCCAAGAGACCCAGTACTTC. Its protein product is CATSNRQGQETQYF.

The chain recombines TRBV3-1 (or the pseudogene TRBV3-2) with TRBJ2-7; the D gene is possibly TRBD2 (6 bases). Trimming took off 4 bases at V and 3 bases at J, with 19 bases between the two ends. Germline CDR1 LGHDT, CDR2 YNNKEL (reference sequence). The CDR3 is 16 amino acids. This CDR3 is CASSPLGGGPGYEQYF. CDR3 coding DNA: TGTGCCAGCAGCCCTTTGGGAGGAGGACCGGGCTACGAGCAGTACTTC.